The clone carrying this T cell receptor (beta chain) appeared a few times. What it binds is unknown. The sample comes from a study of a mutant IDH1 vaccine in newly diagnosed glioma. Libraries were prepared by immunoSEQ multiplex PCR; TCRdb keeps only in-frame clonotypes and omits some of them. This sample carries some 26,000 clones, 80% to 85% of them seen once, and the ten largest clones take 17%. The time point: week 23, last vaccination. Vaccination comprised doses that each held 300 ug of mutant IDH1 20-mer peptide, plus topical imiquimod. V was shortened by 1 base and J by 6 bases, with 13 bases between the two germline ends. This CDR3 spans 13 amino acids. Germline V gives CDR1 GTSNPN, CDR2 SVGIG (reference sequence).

Sample: PBMCs, taken from a glioma patient whose treatment included an IDH1 peptide vaccine. The rearrangement uses TRBV30 and TRBJ2-7; no clear D. The TCR sequence derives from a woman aged 25 to 39 with glioma. The CDR3 region is CAWSGIRITEQYF. The DNA of the CDR3 is TGTGCCTGGAGTGGGATCCGGATTACCGAGCAGTACTTC.